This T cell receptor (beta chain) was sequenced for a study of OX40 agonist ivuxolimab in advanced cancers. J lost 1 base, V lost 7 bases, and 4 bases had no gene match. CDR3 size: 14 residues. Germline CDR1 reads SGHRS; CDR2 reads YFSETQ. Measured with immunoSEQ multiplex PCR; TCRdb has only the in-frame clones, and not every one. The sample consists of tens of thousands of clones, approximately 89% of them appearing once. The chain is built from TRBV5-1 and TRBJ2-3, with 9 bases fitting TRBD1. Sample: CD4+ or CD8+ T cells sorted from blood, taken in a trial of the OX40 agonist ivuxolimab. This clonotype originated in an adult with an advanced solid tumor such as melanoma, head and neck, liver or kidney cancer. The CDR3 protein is CASGTGQGTDTQYF. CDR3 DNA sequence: TGCGCCAGCGGGACAGGGCAGGGCACAGATACGCAGTATTTT.